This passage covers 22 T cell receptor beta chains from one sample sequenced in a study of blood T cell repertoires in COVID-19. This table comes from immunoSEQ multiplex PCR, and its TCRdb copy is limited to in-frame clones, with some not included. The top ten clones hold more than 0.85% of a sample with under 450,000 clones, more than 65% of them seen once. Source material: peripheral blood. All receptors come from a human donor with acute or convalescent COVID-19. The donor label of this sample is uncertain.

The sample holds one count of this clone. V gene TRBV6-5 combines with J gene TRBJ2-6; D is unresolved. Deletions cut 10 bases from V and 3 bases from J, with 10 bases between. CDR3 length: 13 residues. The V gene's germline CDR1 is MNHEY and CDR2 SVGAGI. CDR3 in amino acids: CAKRVGGANVLTF. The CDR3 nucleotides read TGTGCCAAACGGGTTGGTGGGGCCAACGTCCTGACTTTC.

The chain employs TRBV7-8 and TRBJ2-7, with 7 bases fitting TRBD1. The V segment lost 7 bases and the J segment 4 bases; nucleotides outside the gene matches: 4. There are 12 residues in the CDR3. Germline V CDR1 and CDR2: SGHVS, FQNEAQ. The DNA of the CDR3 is TGTGCCAGCACCCTACAGGGGTACGAGCAGTACTTC. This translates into CASTLQGYEQYF.

The CDR3 loop is CATSREQGSGNTIYF. In nucleotides, the CDR3 is TGTGCCACCAGCAGAGAACAGGGGTCTGGAAACACCATATATTTT. The rearrangement uses TRBV15 and TRBJ1-3, with 7 positions matching TRBD1. V trimming: 0 bases; J trimming: 1 base; junction bases outside the gene matches: 0. Germline CDR1 reads LNHNV; CDR2 reads YYDKDF (reference sequence). The CDR3 is 15 residues long.

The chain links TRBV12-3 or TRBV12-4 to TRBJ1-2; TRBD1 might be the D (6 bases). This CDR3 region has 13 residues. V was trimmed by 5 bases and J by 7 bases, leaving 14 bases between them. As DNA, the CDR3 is TGTGCCAGCAGTCCCCGACAGGTTGCTGGCTACACCTTC. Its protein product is CASSPRQVAGYTF.

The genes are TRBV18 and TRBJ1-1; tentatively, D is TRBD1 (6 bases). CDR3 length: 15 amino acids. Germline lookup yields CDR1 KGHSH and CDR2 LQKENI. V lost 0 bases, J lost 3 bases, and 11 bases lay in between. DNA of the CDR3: TGTGCCAGCTCACCACCGGGGGCGTGGGACACTGAAGCTTTCTTT. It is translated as CASSPPGAWDTEAFF.

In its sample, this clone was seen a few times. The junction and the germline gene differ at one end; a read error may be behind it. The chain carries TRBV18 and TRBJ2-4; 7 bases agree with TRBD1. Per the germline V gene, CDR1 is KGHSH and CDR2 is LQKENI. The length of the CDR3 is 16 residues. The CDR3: CASSPYRDRAQNIQYF. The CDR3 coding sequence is TGTGCCAGCTCACCGTACCGGGACAGAGCCCAAAACATTCAGTACTTC.

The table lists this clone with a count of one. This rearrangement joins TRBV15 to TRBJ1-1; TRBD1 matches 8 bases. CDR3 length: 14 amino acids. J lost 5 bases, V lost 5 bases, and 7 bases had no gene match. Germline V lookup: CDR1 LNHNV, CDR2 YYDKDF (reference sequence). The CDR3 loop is CATSPRTGKTEAFF. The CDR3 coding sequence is TGTGCCACCAGCCCACGGACAGGGAAGACTGAAGCTTTCTTT. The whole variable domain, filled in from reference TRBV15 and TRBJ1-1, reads DAMVIQNPRYQVTQFGKPVTLSCSQTLNHNVMYWYQQKSSQAPKLLFHYYDKDFNNEADTPDNFQSRRPNTSFCFLDIRSPGLGDTAMYLCATSPRTGKTEAFFGQGTRLTVV.

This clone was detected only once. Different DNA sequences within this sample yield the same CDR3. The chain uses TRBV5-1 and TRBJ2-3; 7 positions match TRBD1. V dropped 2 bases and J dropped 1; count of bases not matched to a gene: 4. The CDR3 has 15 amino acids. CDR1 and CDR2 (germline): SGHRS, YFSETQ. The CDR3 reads CASSLQGSGTDTQYF. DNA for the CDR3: TGCGCCAGCAGCTTACAGGGGAGTGGCACAGATACGCAGTATTTT. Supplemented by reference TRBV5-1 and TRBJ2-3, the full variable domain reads KAGVTQTPRYLIKTRGQQVTLSCSPISGHRSVSWYQQTPGQGLQFLFEYFSETQRNKGNFPGRFSGRQFSNSRSEMNVSTLELGDSALYLCASSLQGSGTDTQYFGPGTRLTVL.

CDR3 in DNA: TGTGCCAGCAGCTTTCGGGACAGGGGTGACATTCAGTACTTC. The encoded protein is CASSFRDRGDIQYF. The rearrangement joins TRBV7-8 to TRBJ2-4; TRBD1 agrees at 10 bases. The V gene end was trimmed by 3 bases and the J gene end by 8 bases; junction bases not matched to a gene: 4. CDR1 is SGHVS and CDR2 is FQNEAQ in the germline V gene. The length of the CDR3 is 14 residues. Full variable domain (rest looked up from reference TRBV7-8 and TRBJ2-4): GAGVSQSPRYKVAKRGQDVALRCDPISGHVSLFWYQQALGQGPEFLTYFQNEAQLDKSGLPSDRFFAERPEGSVSTLKIQRTQQEDSAVYLCASSFRDRGDIQYFGAGTRLSVL.

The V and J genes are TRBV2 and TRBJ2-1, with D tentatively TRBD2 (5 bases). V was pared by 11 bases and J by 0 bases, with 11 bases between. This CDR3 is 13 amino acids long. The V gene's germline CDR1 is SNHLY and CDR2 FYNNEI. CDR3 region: CAGRLSSYNEQFF. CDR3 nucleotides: TGTGCCGGGAGACTCAGCTCCTACAATGAGCAGTTCTTC.

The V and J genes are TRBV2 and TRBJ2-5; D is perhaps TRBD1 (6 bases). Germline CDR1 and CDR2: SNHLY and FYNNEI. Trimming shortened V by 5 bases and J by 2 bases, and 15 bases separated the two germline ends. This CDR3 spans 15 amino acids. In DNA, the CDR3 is TGTGCCAGCAGTTTCGAATCCGGGACACAAGAGACCCAGTACTTC. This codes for CASSFESGTQETQYF.

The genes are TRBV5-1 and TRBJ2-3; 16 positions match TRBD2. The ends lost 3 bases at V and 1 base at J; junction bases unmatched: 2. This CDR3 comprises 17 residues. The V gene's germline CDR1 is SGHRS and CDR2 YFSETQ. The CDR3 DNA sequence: TGCGCCAGCAGCTCGGGACTAGCGGGAGGGGGCACAGATACGCAGTATTTT. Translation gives CASSSGLAGGGTDTQYF.

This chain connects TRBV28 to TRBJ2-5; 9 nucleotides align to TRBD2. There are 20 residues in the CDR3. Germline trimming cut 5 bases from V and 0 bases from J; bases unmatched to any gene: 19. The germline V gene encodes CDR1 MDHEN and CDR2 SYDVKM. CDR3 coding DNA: TGTGCCAGCAGTCCCCGTCTGGGCGGGAGGGCCTCGGGAAACCAAGAGACCCAGTACTTC. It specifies CASSPRLGGRASGNQETQYF. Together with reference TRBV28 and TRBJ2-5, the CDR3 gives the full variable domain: DVKVTQSSRYLVKRTGEKVFLECVQDMDHENMFWYRQDPGLGLRLIYFSYDVKMKEKGDIPEGYSVSREKKERFSLILESASTNQTSMYLCASSPRLGGRASGNQETQYFGPGTRLLVL.

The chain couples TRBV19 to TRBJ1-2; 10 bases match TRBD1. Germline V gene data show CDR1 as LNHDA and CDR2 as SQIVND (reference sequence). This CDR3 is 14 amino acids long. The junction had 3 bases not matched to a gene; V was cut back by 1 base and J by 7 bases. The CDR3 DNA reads TGTGCCAGTAGTATAGGACAGGGGGCTGTTGGCTACACCTTC. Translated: CASSIGQGAVGYTF.

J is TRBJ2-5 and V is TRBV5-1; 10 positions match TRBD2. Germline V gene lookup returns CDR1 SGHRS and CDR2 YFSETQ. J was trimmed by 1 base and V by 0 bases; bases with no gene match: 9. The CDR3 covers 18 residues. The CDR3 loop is CASSLARKRGGSQETQYF. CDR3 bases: TGCGCCAGCAGCTTGGCCAGAAAGCGGGGGGGCAGCCAAGAGACCCAGTACTTC.

This CDR3 is CASRGTGSGSYGYTF. The CDR3 DNA reads TGTGCCAGCAGGGGAACAGGGTCGGGAAGCTATGGCTACACCTTC. The chain joins TRBV3-1 (or the pseudogene TRBV3-2) to TRBJ1-2; D possibly corresponds to TRBD1 (6 bases). This CDR3 is built from 15 residues. Germline CDR1 reads LGHDT; CDR2 reads YNNKEL (reference sequence). Trimming removed 6 bases at V and 4 bases at J, with 18 bases between.

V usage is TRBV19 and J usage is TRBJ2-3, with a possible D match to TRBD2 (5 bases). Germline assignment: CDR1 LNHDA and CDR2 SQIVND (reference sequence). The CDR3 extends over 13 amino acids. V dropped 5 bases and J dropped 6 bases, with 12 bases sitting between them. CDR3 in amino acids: CASSGTGFDTQYF. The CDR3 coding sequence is TGTGCCAGTAGTGGTACGGGATTCGATACGCAGTATTTT.

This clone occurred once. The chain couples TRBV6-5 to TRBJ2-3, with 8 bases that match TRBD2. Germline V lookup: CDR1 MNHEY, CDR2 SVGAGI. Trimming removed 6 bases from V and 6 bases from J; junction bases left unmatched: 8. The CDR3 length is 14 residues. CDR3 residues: CASRPRGGADTQYF. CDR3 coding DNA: TGTGCCAGCAGGCCCCGGGGGGGGGCGGATACGCAGTATTTT.

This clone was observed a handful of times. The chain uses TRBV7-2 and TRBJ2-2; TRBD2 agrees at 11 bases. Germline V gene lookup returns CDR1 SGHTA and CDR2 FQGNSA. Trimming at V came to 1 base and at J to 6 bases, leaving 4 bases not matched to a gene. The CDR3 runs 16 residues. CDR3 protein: CASSLDQGLAAGELFF. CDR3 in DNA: TGTGCCAGCAGCTTAGACCAGGGACTAGCGGCCGGGGAGCTGTTTTTT.

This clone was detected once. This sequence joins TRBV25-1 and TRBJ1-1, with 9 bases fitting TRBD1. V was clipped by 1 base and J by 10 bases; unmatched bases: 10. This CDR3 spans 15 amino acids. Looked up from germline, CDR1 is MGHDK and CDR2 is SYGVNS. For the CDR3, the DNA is TGTGCCAGCAGTGAATTAGGGACAGGGAAGGGAGGAGCTTTCTTT. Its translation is CASSELGTGKGGAFF.

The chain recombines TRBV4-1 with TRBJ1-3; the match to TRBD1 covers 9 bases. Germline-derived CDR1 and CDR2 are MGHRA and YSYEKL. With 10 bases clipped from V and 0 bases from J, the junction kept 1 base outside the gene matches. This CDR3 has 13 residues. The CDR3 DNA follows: TGCGCCACGACAGGGGGCTCTGGAAACACCATATATTTT. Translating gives CATTGGSGNTIYF.

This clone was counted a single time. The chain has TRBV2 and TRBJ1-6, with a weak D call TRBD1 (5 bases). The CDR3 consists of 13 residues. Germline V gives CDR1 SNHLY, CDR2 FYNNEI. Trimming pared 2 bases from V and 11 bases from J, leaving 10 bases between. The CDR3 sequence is CASSEPQGTPLHF. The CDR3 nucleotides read TGTGCCAGCAGTGAACCCCAGGGAACACCCCTCCACTTT.